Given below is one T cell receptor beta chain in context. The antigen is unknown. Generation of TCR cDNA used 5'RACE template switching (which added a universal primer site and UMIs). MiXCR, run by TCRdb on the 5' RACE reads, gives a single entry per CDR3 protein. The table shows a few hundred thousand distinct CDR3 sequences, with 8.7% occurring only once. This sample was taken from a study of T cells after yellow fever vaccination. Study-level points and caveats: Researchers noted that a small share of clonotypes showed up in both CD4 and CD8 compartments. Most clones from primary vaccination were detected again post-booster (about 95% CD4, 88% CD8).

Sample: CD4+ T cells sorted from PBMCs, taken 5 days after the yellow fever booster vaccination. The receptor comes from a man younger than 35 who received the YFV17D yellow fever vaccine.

The CDR3 DNA sequence: TGTGCCAGCAGTTTAGGATTCGCTGCGGGGTACACCGGGGAGCTGTTTTTT. As protein: CASSLGFAAGYTGELFF. This chain links TRBV28 with TRBJ2-2, with a weak D call TRBD2 (6 bases). Germline V lookup: CDR1 MDHEN, CDR2 SYDVKM. V gave up 2 bases and J gave up 3 bases, with 16 bases separating them. The CDR3 has 17 amino acids.